This T cell receptor beta chain was profiled in a study of Ad26.COV2.S vaccination and SARS-CoV-2 variants. The protocol was immunoSEQ multiplex PCR, while the TCRdb copy is restricted to in-frame clones and leaves out a portion. The repertoire has around 450,000 clones, 89% of them found once; the top ten carry approximately 2.5%. The treatment was: over 15 received Ad26.COV2.S at low or high dose, single or two shots; 5 received placebo; per-sample allocation not given. All samples were drawn on day 63, counting from the first vaccine or placebo injection. Germline lookup yields CDR1 MNHNS and CDR2 SASEGT. The CDR3 sequence is 11 residues long. The ends were cut back, 1 base at V and 10 bases at J, with 2 bases in the middle.

The chain links TRBV6-1 to TRBJ1-6; D not resolved. The TCR was taken from a person aged 18 to 65 who received the Ad26.COV2.S COVID-19 vaccine or a placebo. The material was peripheral blood, obtained in a trial of Ad26.COV2.S vaccine versus placebo. The chain's CDR3 is CASSEESPLHF. CDR3 coding DNA: TGTGCCAGCAGTGAAGAGTCACCCCTCCACTTT.